These T cell receptor beta chains were read from a single sample in a study of neurological immune-mediated disorders. MiXCR was run by TCRdb on the 5' RACE reads, yielding one entry per CDR3 protein. The table includes about 44,000 distinct CDR3 sequences, about 22% detected once. The sample was PBMCs. These receptors were collected from a man aged 60-69 years with HTLV-1-associated myelopathy (HAM/TSP). Both conserved end residues are part of each CDR3. The D gene is left open where the match is weak. Rows may omit the clone size; those that give it use once, few, many or a size class.

d_call: TRBD1; clone_size: -; v_call: TRBV7-2; j_call: TRBJ2-7; cdr3_nt: TGTGCCAGCAGCCACGGACAGGGGATCTACGAGCAGTACTTC; cdr3_aa: CASSHGQGIYEQYF
d_call: -; clone_size: many; v_call: TRBV4-2; j_call: TRBJ2-3; cdr3_nt: TGTGCCAGCAGCCAACTAACGGGGGCCGATACGCAGTATTTT; cdr3_aa: CASSQLTGADTQYF
d_call: TRBD1; clone_size: many; v_call: TRBV12-3/TRBV12-4; j_call: TRBJ2-1; cdr3_nt: TGTGCCAGCAGCCGAGCCGGGACAGCTTACAATGAGCAGTTCTTC; cdr3_aa: CASSRAGTAYNEQFF
d_call: -; clone_size: many; v_call: TRBV6-1; j_call: TRBJ1-1; cdr3_nt: TGTGGAGCATCGGGGAACACTGAAGCTTTCTTT; cdr3_aa: CGASGNTEAFF
d_call: -; clone_size: many; v_call: TRBV12-3/TRBV12-4; j_call: TRBJ2-7; cdr3_nt: TGTGCCAGCACAAGGGAGCGCTCGACCTCCTACGAGCAGTACTTC; cdr3_aa: CASTRERSTSYEQYF
d_call: TRBD1; clone_size: many; v_call: TRBV5-1; j_call: TRBJ1-1; cdr3_nt: TGCGCCAGCAGCAATTCCGGGACAGGGACTACTGAAGCTTTCTTT; cdr3_aa: CASSNSGTGTTEAFF
d_call: TRBD2; clone_size: -; v_call: TRBV20-1; j_call: TRBJ2-3; cdr3_nt: TGCAGTGCTAGTCCGAGCGGGAGAACAGATACGCAGTATTTT; cdr3_aa: CSASPSGRTDTQYF
d_call: -; clone_size: many; v_call: TRBV5-1; j_call: TRBJ2-1; cdr3_nt: TGCGCCAGCAGCTCGGGGTTGGAGCCTTATGAGCAGTTCTTC; cdr3_aa: CASSSGLEPYEQFF
d_call: -; clone_size: -; v_call: TRBV12-3/TRBV12-4; j_call: TRBJ2-1; cdr3_nt: TGTGCCAGCAGTTACTCACAGGGTACCAATGAGCAGTTCTTC; cdr3_aa: CASSYSQGTNEQFF
d_call: -; clone_size: once; v_call: TRBV19; j_call: TRBJ1-1; cdr3_nt: TGTGCCAGTAGTAGCGGGGGCCCGCTTTTGAGCACCGAAGCTTTCTTT; cdr3_aa: CASSSGGPLLSTEAFF
d_call: -; clone_size: many; v_call: TRBV20-1; j_call: TRBJ2-7; cdr3_nt: TGCAGTGCTAGAGACGGCACCGCAGGGAGATCATACGAGCAGTACTTC; cdr3_aa: CSARDGTAGRSYEQYF
d_call: -; clone_size: many; v_call: TRBV7-8; j_call: TRBJ2-4; cdr3_nt: TGTGCCAGCAGCTTAGTTGGGGACGTCATTCAGTACTTC; cdr3_aa: CASSLVGDVIQYF
d_call: -; clone_size: many; v_call: TRBV10-3; j_call: TRBJ1-5; cdr3_nt: TGTGCCATCAGTGAACATAGGGCACCCGATCAGCCCCAGCATTTT; cdr3_aa: CAISEHRAPDQPQHF
d_call: TRBD1; clone_size: many; v_call: TRBV27; j_call: TRBJ1-5; cdr3_nt: TGTGCCAGCAGTTTGGGACAGAATCAGCCCCAGCATTTT; cdr3_aa: CASSLGQNQPQHF
d_call: -; clone_size: many; v_call: TRBV11-3; j_call: TRBJ2-3; cdr3_nt: TGTGCCAGCAGCGGACCCTCAACAGCGGATACGCAGTATTTT; cdr3_aa: CASSGPSTADTQYF
d_call: TRBD2; clone_size: many; v_call: TRBV12-3/TRBV12-4; j_call: TRBJ2-2; cdr3_nt: TGTGCCAGCAACAATAGCGGGAGCCGACGAACCGGGGAGCTGTTTTTT; cdr3_aa: CASNNSGSRRTGELFF
d_call: TRBD2; clone_size: many; v_call: TRBV9; j_call: TRBJ2-7; cdr3_nt: TGTGCCAGCAGCGTAAGTAGCGGGAGAACCTCCTACGAGCAGTACTTC; cdr3_aa: CASSVSSGRTSYEQYF
d_call: TRBD2; clone_size: many; v_call: TRBV7-3; j_call: TRBJ2-1; cdr3_nt: TGTGCCAGCAGCTTTACTAGCGGGCCTCCCCAAGAGCAGTTCTTC; cdr3_aa: CASSFTSGPPQEQFF
d_call: TRBD1; clone_size: many; v_call: TRBV6-2/TRBV6-3; j_call: TRBJ2-3; cdr3_nt: TGTGCCAGCAGCTTCCCCGGACAGGGGGCCTCTCGCCCAGATACGCAGTATTTT; cdr3_aa: CASSFPGQGASRPDTQYF
d_call: -; clone_size: many; v_call: TRBV5-5; j_call: TRBJ1-2; cdr3_nt: TGTGCCAGCAGCTTGGTTGGACAGACCATTTTGGATGGCTACACCTTC; cdr3_aa: CASSLVGQTILDGYTF
d_call: -; clone_size: many; v_call: TRBV5-1; j_call: TRBJ2-7; cdr3_nt: TGCGCCAGCAGCTCGCAGGGACACGGGGGAGACGAGCAGTACTTC; cdr3_aa: CASSSQGHGGDEQYF
d_call: TRBD1; clone_size: many; v_call: TRBV9; j_call: TRBJ2-7; cdr3_nt: TGTGCCAGCAGCGCGGGACAGGGGGCGCGTTCCTACGAGCAGTACTTC; cdr3_aa: CASSAGQGARSYEQYF
d_call: TRBD1; clone_size: many; v_call: TRBV28; j_call: TRBJ2-5; cdr3_nt: TGTGCCAGCAGTACCAGGGGGCAATGGGAGACCCAGTACTTC; cdr3_aa: CASSTRGQWETQYF
d_call: -; clone_size: many; v_call: TRBV9; j_call: TRBJ2-2; cdr3_nt: TGTGCCAGCAGGGGAACCGGGGAGCTGTTTTTT; cdr3_aa: CASRGTGELFF
d_call: -; clone_size: many; v_call: TRBV7-2; j_call: TRBJ1-2; cdr3_nt: TGTGCCAGCAGCTCTACACGATCCTATGGCTACACCTTC; cdr3_aa: CASSSTRSYGYTF
d_call: TRBD1; clone_size: many; v_call: TRBV5-5; j_call: TRBJ2-3; cdr3_nt: TGTGCCAGCAGCCAGGGACAGGGTCCAGATACGCAGTATTTT; cdr3_aa: CASSQGQGPDTQYF
d_call: -; clone_size: many; v_call: TRBV20-1; j_call: TRBJ2-1; cdr3_nt: TGCAGTGCTAGAGGAGGCGTGACGGGAGAGGGTAATGAGCAGTTCTTC; cdr3_aa: CSARGGVTGEGNEQFF
d_call: TRBD1; clone_size: few; v_call: TRBV19; j_call: TRBJ2-7; cdr3_nt: TGTGCCAGTAGCATGACGGACAGGGTCTACGAGCAGTACTTC; cdr3_aa: CASSMTDRVYEQYF
d_call: -; clone_size: many; v_call: TRBV21-1; j_call: TRBJ1-1; cdr3_nt: TGTGCCAGCGGGCCGGAGGGGGCAGGTGAAGCTTTCTTT; cdr3_aa: CASGPEGAGEAFF
d_call: -; clone_size: many; v_call: TRBV5-1; j_call: TRBJ2-7; cdr3_nt: TGCGCCAGCAGCGATCGGCCGACCTACGAGCAGTACTTC; cdr3_aa: CASSDRPTYEQYF
d_call: TRBD1; clone_size: many; v_call: TRBV20-1; j_call: TRBJ2-1; cdr3_nt: TGCAGTGCAATCAACAGGGGTGGGTCCTACAATGAGCAGTTCTTC; cdr3_aa: CSAINRGGSYNEQFF
d_call: -; clone_size: many; v_call: TRBV12-3/TRBV12-4; j_call: TRBJ2-1; cdr3_nt: TGTGCCAGCAGTCATTCAGGGGTTGCAGGAGGAAGGGGGTTCTTC; cdr3_aa: CASSHSGVAGGRGFF
d_call: -; clone_size: -; v_call: TRBV10-3; j_call: TRBJ1-5; cdr3_nt: TGTGCCATCAGTGAGACAGGACGGAATCAGCCCCAGCATTTT; cdr3_aa: CAISETGRNQPQHF
d_call: -; clone_size: many; v_call: TRBV5-6; j_call: TRBJ2-5; cdr3_nt: TGTGCCAGCAGCTTTGGGGAGGAAGAGACCCAGTACTTC; cdr3_aa: CASSFGEEETQYF
d_call: -; clone_size: few; v_call: TRBV9; j_call: TRBJ2-5; cdr3_nt: TGTGCCAGCAGCCCCGGGGTAGCGGCTCACCAAGAGACCCAGTACTTC; cdr3_aa: CASSPGVAAHQETQYF
d_call: TRBD2; clone_size: many; v_call: TRBV7-2; j_call: TRBJ2-2; cdr3_nt: TGTGCCAGCAGCTTGGCTAGCGGGAGGGTCGGGGAGCTGTTTTTT; cdr3_aa: CASSLASGRVGELFF
d_call: -; clone_size: many; v_call: TRBV18; j_call: TRBJ1-1; cdr3_nt: TGTGCCAGCTCACCACCGGGACTCTCCGGCGCTGAAGCTTTCTTT; cdr3_aa: CASSPPGLSGAEAFF
d_call: TRBD2; clone_size: many; v_call: TRBV20-1; j_call: TRBJ2-7; cdr3_nt: TGCAGTGCCGTAGCGGGAGGTGTCTCCTACGAGCAGTACTTC; cdr3_aa: CSAVAGGVSYEQYF
d_call: -; clone_size: -; v_call: TRBV14; j_call: TRBJ2-7; cdr3_nt: TGTGCCAGCAGCCAAGAGAGGACCAGCTCCTACGAGCAGTACTTC; cdr3_aa: CASSQERTSSYEQYF
d_call: TRBD1; clone_size: many; v_call: TRBV20-1; j_call: TRBJ2-7; cdr3_nt: TGCAGTGCTAGCCCCGGGACAGGGATATACGAGCAGTACTTC; cdr3_aa: CSASPGTGIYEQYF
d_call: TRBD1; clone_size: many; v_call: TRBV5-5; j_call: TRBJ2-5; cdr3_nt: TGTGCCAGCAGCCGTACCGGGACAGCGTACCAAGAGACCCAGTACTTC; cdr3_aa: CASSRTGTAYQETQYF
d_call: TRBD2; clone_size: -; v_call: TRBV7-2; j_call: TRBJ2-1; cdr3_nt: TGTGCCAGCAGCCTACGGACAACACCGGGACTAGCGGGAGGTTACGAGCAGTTCTTC; cdr3_aa: CASSLRTTPGLAGGYEQFF
d_call: -; clone_size: many; v_call: TRBV5-1; j_call: TRBJ1-2; cdr3_nt: TGCGCCAGCAGCAACGAAGGATATGGCTACACCTTC; cdr3_aa: CASSNEGYGYTF
d_call: -; clone_size: many; v_call: TRBV9; j_call: TRBJ1-2; cdr3_nt: TGTGCCAGCAGCGCGGCATGGAGCTACACCTTC; cdr3_aa: CASSAAWSYTF
d_call: -; clone_size: many; v_call: TRBV21-1; j_call: TRBJ2-7; cdr3_nt: TGTGCCAGCAGCAGGGATCCTTTCTACGAGCAGTACTTC; cdr3_aa: CASSRDPFYEQYF
d_call: -; clone_size: medium-sized; v_call: TRBV4-1; j_call: TRBJ1-2; cdr3_nt: TGCGCCAGCAGCCAAGAGGTGCAGTTTAACTATGGCTACACCTTC; cdr3_aa: CASSQEVQFNYGYTF
d_call: TRBD2; clone_size: -; v_call: TRBV27; j_call: TRBJ2-1; cdr3_nt: TGCGCAAGCAGTTTAAAAGGGACTAGCGTGGGGTCCCTTAGAGAGCAGTTCTTC; cdr3_aa: CASSLKGTSVGSLREQFF
d_call: -; clone_size: -; v_call: TRBV7-9; j_call: TRBJ2-1; cdr3_nt: TGTGCCAGCATCGGGCCCCTCTACAATGAGCAGTTCTTC; cdr3_aa: CASIGPLYNEQFF
d_call: -; clone_size: many; v_call: TRBV6-5; j_call: TRBJ1-1; cdr3_nt: TGTGCCAGCAGTTACCAAGACCCGAGGGGACCGGACACTGAAGCTTTCTTT; cdr3_aa: CASSYQDPRGPDTEAFF
d_call: TRBD1; clone_size: -; v_call: TRBV6-1; j_call: TRBJ2-7; cdr3_nt: TGTGCCAGCAGTGAAATGGGACAGGGTTACGAGCAGTACTTC; cdr3_aa: CASSEMGQGYEQYF
d_call: -; clone_size: many; v_call: TRBV4-1; j_call: TRBJ2-3; cdr3_nt: TGCGCCAGCAGCCAAGATCGTGGCGGGGACACAGATACGCAGTATTTT; cdr3_aa: CASSQDRGGDTDTQYF
d_call: TRBD1; clone_size: -; v_call: TRBV5-1; j_call: TRBJ2-3; cdr3_nt: TGCGCCAGCAGCCGTGAACAGGGGGCAACAGATACGCAGTATTTT; cdr3_aa: CASSREQGATDTQYF
d_call: -; clone_size: many; v_call: TRBV5-1; j_call: TRBJ2-3; cdr3_nt: TGCGCCAGCAGCTTGGATCCAGGGCCTAGCACAGATACGCAGTATTTT; cdr3_aa: CASSLDPGPSTDTQYF
d_call: -; clone_size: -; v_call: TRBV10-3; j_call: TRBJ1-3; cdr3_nt: TGTGCCATCAGTGACGCCGCGCCGGGCTCTGGAAACACCATATATTTT; cdr3_aa: CAISDAAPGSGNTIYF
d_call: TRBD2; clone_size: many; v_call: TRBV5-1; j_call: TRBJ2-2; cdr3_nt: TGCGCCAGCAGCTTGGCCGGTTTAGCGGGAGGTCCCAACACCGGGGAGCTGTTTTTT; cdr3_aa: CASSLAGLAGGPNTGELFF
d_call: TRBD1; clone_size: many; v_call: TRBV6-1; j_call: TRBJ2-7; cdr3_nt: TGTGCCAGCAGTGAACCGGGACAGAACTACGAGCAGTACTTC; cdr3_aa: CASSEPGQNYEQYF
d_call: TRBD2; clone_size: many; v_call: TRBV28; j_call: TRBJ2-7; cdr3_nt: TGTGCCAGCAGCTCAAGCGGGACCAGCTCCTACGAGCAGTACTTC; cdr3_aa: CASSSSGTSSYEQYF